This T cell receptor beta chain was recorded in a study of blood T cell repertoires in COVID-19. On the study more broadly: COVID-19 samples collected from the United States, Italy and Spain covered acute and convalescent phases. PBMCs, B-cell-depleted T cells, or T cells were the source of the cDNA or gDNA that made up the material.

Per the original data handling: The authors estimated nucleated cell counts from reference gene primer amplification. Sequenced by immunoSEQ multiplex PCR; TCRdb stores in-frame clones only, minus some. The DNA was the basis for D and trimming; V, J and clone size are from that table. The data contain some 170,000 clones, approximately 80% of them singletons. The sequenced sample consisted of peripheral blood. The clonotype comes from a middle-aged woman with COVID-19, enrolled during active disease.

CDR3 sequence: CASRPWQAPIMNTEAFF. CDR3 DNA: TGTGCCAGCAGACCATGGCAGGCACCCATCATGAACACTGAAGCTTTCTTT. The chain links TRBV11-2 to TRBJ1-1, with D unclear. The V gene's germline CDR1 is SGHAT and CDR2 FQNNGV. The CDR3 has 17 residues. Trimming removed 6 bases from V and 0 bases from J, with 20 bases in between.